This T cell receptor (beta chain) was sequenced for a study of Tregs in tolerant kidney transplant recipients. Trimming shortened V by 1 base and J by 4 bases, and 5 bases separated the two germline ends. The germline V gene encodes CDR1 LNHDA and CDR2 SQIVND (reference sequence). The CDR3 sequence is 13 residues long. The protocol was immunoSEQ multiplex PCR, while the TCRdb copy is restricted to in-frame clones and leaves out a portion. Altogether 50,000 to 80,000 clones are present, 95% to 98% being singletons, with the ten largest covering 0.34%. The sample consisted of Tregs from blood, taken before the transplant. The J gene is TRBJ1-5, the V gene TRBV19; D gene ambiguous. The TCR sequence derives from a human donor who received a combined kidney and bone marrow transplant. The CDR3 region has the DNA TGTGCCAGTAGTATAGCCCAGAATCAGCCCCAGCATTTT. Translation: CASSIAQNQPQHF.